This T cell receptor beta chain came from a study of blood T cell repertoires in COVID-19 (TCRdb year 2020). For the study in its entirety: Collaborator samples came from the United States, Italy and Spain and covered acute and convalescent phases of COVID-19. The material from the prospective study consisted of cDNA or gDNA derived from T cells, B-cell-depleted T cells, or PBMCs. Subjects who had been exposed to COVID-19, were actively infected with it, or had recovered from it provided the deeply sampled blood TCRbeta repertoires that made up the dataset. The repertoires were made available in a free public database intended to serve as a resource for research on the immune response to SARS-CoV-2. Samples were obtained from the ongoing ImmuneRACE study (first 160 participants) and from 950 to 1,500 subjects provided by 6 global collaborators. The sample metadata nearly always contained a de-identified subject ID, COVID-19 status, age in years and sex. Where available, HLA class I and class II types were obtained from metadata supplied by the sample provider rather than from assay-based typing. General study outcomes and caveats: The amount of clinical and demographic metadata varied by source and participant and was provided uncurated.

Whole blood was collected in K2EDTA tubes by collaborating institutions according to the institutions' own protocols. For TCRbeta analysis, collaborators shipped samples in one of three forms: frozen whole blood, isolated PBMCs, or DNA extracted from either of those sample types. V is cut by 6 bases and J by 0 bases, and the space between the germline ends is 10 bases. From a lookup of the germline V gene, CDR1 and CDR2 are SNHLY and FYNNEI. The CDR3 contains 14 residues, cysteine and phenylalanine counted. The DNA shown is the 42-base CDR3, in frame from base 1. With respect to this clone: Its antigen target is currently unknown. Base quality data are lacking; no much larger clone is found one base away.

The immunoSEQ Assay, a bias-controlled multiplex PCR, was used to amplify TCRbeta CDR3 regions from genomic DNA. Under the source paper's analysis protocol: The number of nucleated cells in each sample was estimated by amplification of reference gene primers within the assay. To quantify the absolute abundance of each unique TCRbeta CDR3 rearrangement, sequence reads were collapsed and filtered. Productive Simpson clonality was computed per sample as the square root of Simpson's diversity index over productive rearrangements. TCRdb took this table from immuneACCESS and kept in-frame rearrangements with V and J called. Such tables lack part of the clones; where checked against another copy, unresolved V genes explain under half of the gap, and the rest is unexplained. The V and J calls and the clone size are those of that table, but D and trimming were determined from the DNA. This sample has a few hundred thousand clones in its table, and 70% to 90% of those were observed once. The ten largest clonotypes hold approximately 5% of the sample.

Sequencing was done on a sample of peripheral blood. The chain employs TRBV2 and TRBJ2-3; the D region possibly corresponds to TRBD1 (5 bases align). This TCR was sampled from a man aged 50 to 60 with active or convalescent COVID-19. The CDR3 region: CASSRVSSTDTQYF. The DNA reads TGTGCCAGCAGCAGGGTCTCTAGCACAGATACGCAGTATTTT.